These 8 T cell receptor beta chains originate from one sample sequenced in a study of OX40 agonist ivuxolimab in advanced cancers. Library method: the immunoSEQ multiplex PCR assay. TCRdb re-hosts the immuneACCESS table, in-frame sequences only. Its copies lack some clones; in the studies checked, an unresolved V gene accounts for under half of them, and the cause for the rest is not known. The sample table contains tens of thousands of clones; only one count was recorded for more than 70% of them. Together, the top ten hold less than 8% of the sample. Sequencing was performed on CD4+ or CD8+ T cells sorted from blood, taken in a trial of the OX40 agonist ivuxolimab. These receptors came from an adult with an advanced solid tumor such as melanoma, head and neck, liver or kidney cancer.

The gene calls are TRBV2 and TRBJ2-3; 8 bases agree with TRBD1. The CDR3 sequence is 15 residues long. CDR1 is SNHLY and CDR2 is FYNNEI in the germline V gene. V lost 3 bases to trimming and J lost 3 bases; unmatched junction nucleotides: 5. CDR3 residues: CASSDPRDRTDTQYF. CDR3 sequence (DNA): TGTGCCAGCAGTGACCCTCGGGACAGGACAGATACGCAGTATTTT.

The gene calls are TRBV6-5 and TRBJ1-3; D call uncertain. Germline assignment: CDR1 MNHEY and CDR2 SVGAGI. The CDR3 loop spans 15 amino acids. Trimming shortened V by 2 bases and J by 0 bases, and 8 bases separated the two germline ends. For the CDR3, the DNA is TGTGCCAGCAGTTACGGAAGCAACTCTGGAAACACCATATATTTT. Translation gives CASSYGSNSGNTIYF.

The genes are TRBV30 and TRBJ2-1; 10 bases line up with TRBD1. V gave up 1 base and J gave up 8 bases; unmatched junction bases: 8. The CDR3 extends over 15 amino acids. Germline V lookup: CDR1 GTSNPN, CDR2 SVGIG (reference sequence). The CDR3: CAWSGWDRGPDEQFF. CDR3 nucleotide sequence: TGTGCCTGGAGTGGGTGGGACAGGGGTCCCGATGAGCAGTTCTTC.

CDR3 region: CASSLGLAGEVDTQYF. CDR3 nucleotide sequence: TGTGCCAGCAGTCTCGGACTAGCGGGAGAGGTAGATACGCAGTATTTT. The chain uses TRBV5-6 and TRBJ2-3; 13 bases align to TRBD2. This CDR3 comprises 16 residues. V shed 5 bases, J shed 5 bases, and the junction held 8 bases outside the gene matches. Germline V CDR1 and CDR2: SGHDT, YYEEEE.

This chain joins TRBV6-5 and TRBJ2-2; D is unresolved. Trimming took 6 bases from V and 7 from J, leaving 3 bases between them. From germline, CDR1 is MNHEY and CDR2 SVGAGI. The CDR3 runs to 10 residues. CDR3 bases: TGTGCCAGCAGGGACGGGGAGCTGTTTTTT. Translating it yields CASRDGELFF.

V and J are TRBV28 and TRBJ2-1; tentatively, D is TRBD2 (5 bases). The CDR3 sequence is 16 residues long. Germline V lookup: CDR1 MDHEN, CDR2 SYDVKM. V was trimmed by 1 base and J by 0 bases, leaving 10 bases between them. The CDR3 DNA reads as TGTGCCAGCAGTTTATTCGGTGGGAGCTCCTACAATGAGCAGTTCTTC. Its protein is CASSLFGGSSYNEQFF.

The rearrangement uses TRBV7-6 and TRBJ2-3, with 12 bases fitting TRBD2. V shed 5 bases and J 8 bases; nucleotides not matched to a gene: 8. The germline CDR1 and CDR2 sequences are SGHVS and FNYEAQ. The length of the CDR3 is 15 residues. CDR3 nucleotide sequence: TGTGCCAGCAGCCGGACTAGCGGGATTCGGGGTACGCAGTATTTT. Translation gives CASSRTSGIRGTQYF.

V and J are TRBV7-9 and TRBJ2-2; D gene ambiguous. Trimming took 1 base from V and 4 from J, leaving 7 bases between them. The CDR3 is made up of 14 amino acids. Germline loops: CDR1 SEHNR, CDR2 FQNEAQ (reference sequence). CDR3 nucleotide sequence: TGTGCCAGCAGCTTAGAACTCGGCACCGGGGAGCTGTTTTTT. Protein: CASSLELGTGELFF.